Each of the 27 T cell receptor beta chains below was sequenced from the same sample in a study of a mutant IDH1 vaccine in newly diagnosed glioma. Indicated time point: week 11, during vaccination. Mutant IDH1 20-mer peptide, at 300 ug, made up each vaccine dose, with topical imiquimod. Data came from immunoSEQ multiplex PCR; TCRdb stores just in-frame clones and leaves some out. The sample carries roughly 130,000 clones, around 80% recorded once. No antigens are known for them. The sample in question was PBMCs, obtained from a glioma patient whose treatment included an IDH1 peptide vaccine. These TCRs come from a man in his forties with glioma.

This clone came up a few times. The genes are TRBV19 and TRBJ1-5; D is unresolved. Germline V gives CDR1 LNHDA, CDR2 SQIVND (reference sequence). Between the trimmed V and J ends, which lost 4 bases and 0 bases, there was a span of 13 bases. The CDR3 sequence is 16 residues long. In DNA form, the CDR3 reads TGTGCCAGTAGTACACGGGGAAGTATTAGCAATCAGCCCCAGCATTTT. It is translated as CASSTRGSISNQPQHF.

This clone was recorded only once. The rearrangement joins TRBV25-1 to TRBJ2-7; D perhaps matches TRBD2 (6 bases). The germline gives CDR1 MGHDK, CDR2 SYGVNS. This CDR3 contains 15 residues. Trimming took off 5 bases at V and 0 bases at J, with 14 bases between the two ends. CDR3 protein: CASSPLRGSSYEQYF. The CDR3 DNA sequence: TGTGCCAGCAGTCCTCTCCGGGGGAGCTCCTACGAGCAGTACTTC.

This chain uses TRBV19 with TRBJ2-7; D is unclear. This CDR3 contains 14 residues. V dropped 4 bases and J dropped 3 bases, with 13 bases sitting between them. Germline lookup yields CDR1 LNHDA and CDR2 SQIVND (reference sequence). The chain's CDR3 is CASSSGLESYEQYF. DNA for the CDR3: TGTGCCAGTAGTAGCGGTCTAGAAAGCTACGAGCAGTACTTC.

The V gene is TRBV19, the J gene TRBJ2-6; 8 nucleotides match TRBD1. The length of the CDR3 is 17 residues. Germline assignment: CDR1 LNHDA and CDR2 SQIVND (reference sequence). V shed 5 bases, J shed 1 base, and the junction held 7 bases outside the gene matches. The CDR3 DNA follows: TGTGCCAGTAGTTCCCCCGGACAGGGTTCTGGGGCCAACGTCCTGACTTTC. The encoded protein is CASSSPGQGSGANVLTF.

The chain recombines TRBV4-3 with TRBJ2-7, with 8 nucleotides matching TRBD1. Germline V gene lookup returns CDR1 LGHNA and CDR2 YSLEER. The length of the CDR3 is 13 residues. J was trimmed by 9 bases and V by 1 base; bases with no gene match: 5. The CDR3, as DNA: TGCGCCAGCAGCCAAGGGCGGGACAGGCGGCAGTACTTC. The encoded protein is CASSQGRDRRQYF.

The J gene is TRBJ2-1, the V gene TRBV10-1, with 11 positions matching TRBD2. V trimming: 6 bases; J trimming: 5 bases; junction bases outside the gene matches: 6. The CDR3 loop spans 15 amino acids. CDR1 and CDR2 (germline): WNHNN, SYGVQD (reference sequence). This CDR3 reads CASRGPGLADNEQFF. The CDR3 coding sequence is TGCGCCAGCAGGGGCCCGGGACTAGCGGACAATGAGCAGTTCTTC.

V gene TRBV9 combines with J gene TRBJ1-2; D may be TRBD1 (5 bases). This CDR3 comprises 15 residues. Germline CDR1 SGDLS, CDR2 YYNGEE. Trimming pared 2 bases from V and 0 bases from J, leaving 11 bases between. CDR3 nucleotide sequence: TGTGCCAGCAGCGTCGGGCAGGGACCTAACTATGGCTACACCTTC. As protein: CASSVGQGPNYGYTF.

The chain has TRBV5-1 and TRBJ1-2, with D hard to call. This CDR3 is built from 12 residues. CDR1 is SGHRS, CDR2 YFSETQ, per germline. The V end was cut by 6 bases, the J end by 7 bases, with 13 bases between. The chain's CDR3 is CASNRDEGGYTF. CDR3 bases: TGCGCCAGCAATAGAGATGAAGGTGGCTACACCTTC.

The V and J genes are TRBV7-8 and TRBJ2-5; D gene ambiguous. CDR1 and CDR2 from the germline V gene are SGHVS and FQNEAQ. V lost 0 bases to trimming and J lost 2 bases, with 13 bases between them. The CDR3 runs 16 residues. The CDR3 DNA is TGTGCCAGCAGCTTAGCGTCCCTTTACCTTCAAGAGACCCAGTACTTC. It specifies CASSLASLYLQETQYF.

The CDR3 loop reads CASSQTGTSGSTFYEQYF. The DNA of the CDR3 is TGCGCCAGCAGCCAAACCGGGACTAGCGGGAGTACCTTCTACGAGCAGTACTTC. The chain joins TRBV4-1 to TRBJ2-7; 14 nucleotides line up with TRBD2. The V segment lost 2 bases and the J segment 3 bases; nucleotides outside the gene matches: 9. CDR1 is MGHRA, CDR2 YSYEKL, per germline. This CDR3 region has 18 residues.

The chain carries TRBV5-4 and TRBJ2-1; D uncertain. Germline CDR1 reads SGHNT; CDR2 reads YYREEE (reference sequence). CDR3 length: 14 amino acids. V dropped 6 bases and J dropped 2 bases, with 12 bases sitting between them. CDR3 in amino acids: CASTASPPYNEQFF. The CDR3, as DNA: TGTGCCAGCACCGCCTCCCCCCCCTACAATGAGCAGTTCTTC.

This clone showed up just a few times. The chain is built from TRBV7-9 and TRBJ2-3, with D maybe TRBD2 (6 bases). Germline CDR1 reads SEHNR; CDR2 reads FQNEAQ (reference sequence). Trimming removed 4 bases at V and 0 bases at J, with 11 bases between. This CDR3 has 15 residues. In DNA, the CDR3 is TGTGCCAGCAGCTGGAGGGCCGGTAGCACAGATACGCAGTATTTT. Residues: CASSWRAGSTDTQYF.

V is TRBV5-3 and J is TRBJ2-1; TRBD2 matches 13 bases. TRBV5-3 has ORF status, its function being uncertain. CDR3 length: 19 amino acids. V lost 1 base and J lost 3; bases outside the gene matches: 10. The CDR3 bases are TGTGCCAGAAGCTTGCGTGCGACTAGCGGGAGGACGAACTACAATGAGCAGTTCTTC. Translated, it gives CARSLRATSGRTNYNEQFF.

The rearrangement joins TRBV10-3 to TRBJ2-5, with 8 bases that match TRBD1. Per the germline V gene, CDR1 is ENHRY and CDR2 is SYGVKD. The CDR3 runs to 15 residues. With V trimmed by 4 bases and J by 3 bases, 7 bases remained unmatched. CDR3 DNA: TGTGCCATCAGTGGGGGGCAGGGGGCTGAAGAGACCCAGTACTTC. Translation: CAISGGQGAEETQYF.

This chain links TRBV7-2 with TRBJ2-1; D uncertain. The CDR3 is made up of 11 amino acids. The ends were cut back, 5 bases at V and 10 bases at J, with 9 bases in the middle. The germline V gene has CDR1 SGHTA and CDR2 FQGNSA. CDR3 in DNA: TGTGCCAGCAGCACATCTGGAGAGCAGTTCTTC. Its translation: CASSTSGEQFF.

The V call is TRBV6-6, the J call TRBJ1-2, with D perhaps TRBD1 (5 bases). CDR1 and CDR2 from the germline V gene are MNHNY and SVGAGI (reference sequence). The CDR3 covers 14 residues. Trimming took 5 bases from V and 4 from J, leaving 14 bases between them. The CDR3 nucleotides read TGTGCCAGCAGTCCCGGGGGAGTTCTCTATGGCTACACCTTC. Residues: CASSPGGVLYGYTF.

The V and J genes are TRBV11-3 and TRBJ1-1; tentatively, D is TRBD1 (5 bases). In germline, CDR1 is SGHNT, CDR2 YENEEA. Trimming stripped 5 bases from V and 5 bases from J, with 15 bases between. The CDR3 is 14 amino acids. Written as DNA, the CDR3 is TGTGCCAGCAGCGAGTCGGGGGAGAGGACTGAAGCTTTCTTT. It is translated as CASSESGERTEAFF.

Regarding this clone: A read error may explain this, as a much larger clone is one base away. This sequence joins TRBV11-2 and TRBJ1-2, with a tentative D call TRBD1 (6 bases). V was pared by 1 base and J by 0 bases, with 6 bases between. Germline V gene sequence: CDR1 SGHAT, CDR2 FQNNGV. The length of the CDR3 is 14 residues. CDR3 sequence reads: CASSLGTANYGYTF. The CDR3, as DNA: TGTGCCAGCAGCTTAGGGACAGCTAACTATGGCTACACCTTC.

This chain links TRBV2 with TRBJ2-7; the match to TRBD2 covers 8 bases. Germline lookup yields CDR1 SNHLY and CDR2 FYNNEI. V shed 3 bases and J 2 bases; nucleotides not matched to a gene: 9. The CDR3 length is 16 residues. The CDR3: CASSDIPGLGTYEQYF. CDR3 nucleotide sequence: TGTGCCAGCAGTGACATTCCGGGACTAGGTACCTACGAGCAGTACTTC.

CDR3 region: CASSLASSYNEQFF. The CDR3 bases are TGTGCCAGCAGCTTAGCCAGCTCCTACAATGAGCAGTTCTTC. The chain couples TRBV11-3 to TRBJ2-1; no definite D call. CDR3 length: 14 residues. Germline loops: CDR1 SGHNT, CDR2 YENEEA. The V end lost 1 base, the J end lost 0 bases, and 4 bases lay between the germline ends.

The chain uses TRBV9 and TRBJ2-3; 11 nucleotides line up with TRBD2. The V and J ends lost 5 bases and 1 base, in that order; junction bases with no gene match: 6. Germline V gene sequence: CDR1 SGDLS, CDR2 YYNGEE. CDR3 length equals 16 residues. In DNA, the CDR3 is TGTGCCAGCAGTACTAGCGGGAGTCCCCGCACAGATACGCAGTATTTT. It specifies CASSTSGSPRTDTQYF.

The gene calls are TRBV7-6 and TRBJ1-4, with D unclear. V lost 3 bases, J lost 8 bases, and 19 bases lay in between. This CDR3 comprises 16 residues. Looked up from germline, CDR1 is SGHVS and CDR2 is FNYEAQ. The CDR3 DNA follows: TGTGCCAGCAGCTTCGGTCCGACACACAAGAGGGAAAAACTGTTTTTT. This encodes CASSFGPTHKREKLFF.

This sequence joins TRBV2 and TRBJ1-6; 7 positions agree with TRBD1. Germline assignment: CDR1 SNHLY and CDR2 FYNNEI. The CDR3 is 14 amino acids. The V gene end was trimmed by 4 bases and the J gene end by 6 bases; junction bases not matched to a gene: 3. CDR3 sequence: CASSAGGPNSPLHF. The CDR3 coding sequence is TGTGCCAGCAGTGCAGGGGGTCCTAATTCACCCCTCCACTTT.

The V call is TRBV7-2, the J call TRBJ2-5; D tentatively reads TRBD1 or TRBD2 (6 bases each). V lost 3 bases and J 5 bases, leaving 13 bases between the germline ends. The CDR3 totals 14 residues. Germline V gives CDR1 SGHTA, CDR2 FQGNSA. The CDR3 is CASSFRGAGETQYF. Here the CDR3 DNA reads TGTGCCAGCAGCTTTAGGGGGGCTGGGGAGACCCAGTACTTC.

The V and J genes are TRBV29-1 and TRBJ2-5, with D maybe TRBD1 (5 bases). V lost 5 bases to trimming and J lost 5 bases, with 12 bases between them. Germline values: CDR1 SQVTM, CDR2 ANQGSEA. This CDR3 has 12 amino acids. The CDR3 nucleotides are TGCAGCGTTACAGGCGTGGGTGAGACCCAGTACTTC. It codes for CSVTGVGETQYF.

This clone was seen a few times. The V gene is TRBV30, the J gene TRBJ1-5, with no clear D. V lost 6 bases to trimming and J lost 1 base, with 16 bases between them. This CDR3 contains 15 residues. CDR1 GTSNPN and CDR2 SVGIG come from the germline V gene (reference sequence). In DNA form, the CDR3 reads TGTGCCTGTGTGACCGGGAGTGGGAGCAATCAGCCCCAGCATTTT. Translated: CACVTGSGSNQPQHF.

The V gene is TRBV2, the J gene TRBJ2-7, with D unresolved. The V and J ends lost 1 base and 3 bases respectively, with 7 bases between them. The CDR3 length is 13 residues. Germline-derived CDR1 and CDR2 are SNHLY and FYNNEI. The CDR3: CASSEDRIYEQYF. The CDR3 nucleotides read TGTGCCAGCAGTGAAGACCGAATCTACGAGCAGTACTTC.